The 2 T cell receptor beta chains presented below share a single source sample, sequenced in a study of T cells expressing NK-cell markers. TCRdb reprocessed the 5' RACE reads and stores each CDR3 protein as one record, lacking DNA. This listing includes around 140,000 distinct CDR3 sequences. The material sequenced was blood T cells: a sorted CD56 or NKG2C T cell subset, CD4+ or CD8+ T cells, or bulk PBMC T cells (not recorded which). These TCRs come from a man aged 18 to 30 in good health.

J is TRBJ2-2 and V is TRBV10-3; TCRdb outputs TRBD2, but without DNA this stays unchecked. The CDR3 is 16 amino acids. CDR1 and CDR2 (germline): ENHRY, SYGVKD. The CDR3 is CAISEPAEGGTGELFF.

The rearrangement links TRBV11-2 to TRBJ2-2; as DNA is missing, the TRBD1 call by TCRdb cannot be tested. This CDR3 region has 13 residues. From germline, CDR1 is SGHAT and CDR2 FQNNGV. The CDR3 protein is CASTGANTGELFF. Full variable domain (outside the CDR3, taken from reference TRBV11-2 and TRBJ2-2): EAGVAQSPRYKIIEKRQSVAFWCNPISGHATLYWYQQILGQGPKLLIQFQNNGVVDDSQLPKDRFSAERLKGVDSTLKIQPAKLEDSAVYLCASTGANTGELFFGEGSRLTVL.